Listed below are T cell receptor beta chains from one sample, sequenced in a study of blood T cell repertoires in COVID-19. TCRdb's copy holds only in-frame clones and misses some; the assay was immunoSEQ multiplex PCR. The sample lists approximately 160,000 clones; 80% to 90% were seen once. Sequenced input: PBMCs or T cells enriched from blood (not recorded which). The receptors were sampled from a woman in her 50s in a cohort exposed to, infected with or recovered from COVID-19 (not recorded which). CDR3s leave out the opening cysteine and the closing phenylalanine or tryptophan.

v_call cdr3_aa
TRBV12-3/TRBV12-4 ASSREIGPQH
TRBV28 ASSLFLAGAYEQY
TRBV14 ASSRGTSGTIWDEQY
TRBV2 ASSESLAMGPNIQY
TRBV27 ASSFWGAKGYT
TRBV5-4 ASSQDRGYTDTQY
TRBV2 ASSFAGSTDTQY
TRBV9 ASSAAQGAGGELF
TRBV27 ASSSGVSMLNEQF
TRBV6-1 ASSEILAGAYEQY
TRBV6-2/TRBV6-3 ASSFSAGVYEQY
TRBV5-1 ASTPGIGAYEQY
TRBV6-5 ASTLHNEQF
TRBV30 AWSVPGFNQPQH
TRBV28 ASSSPRLIQETQY
TRBV19 ASRLLGGLGNTIY
TRBV29-1 SAGQGASNYGYT
TRBV29-1 SVGGGGGNQPQH
TRBV30 AWSESSLSGNTIY
TRBV9 ASSVGDSVWGGTEAF
TRBV7-2 ASSPRPRGVNEKLF
TRBV28 ASSSPGREGTQY
TRBV5-8 ASSFADSYEQY
TRBV28 ASSSTVRNQPQH
TRBV5-4 ASSLRSGRVLGRNNEQF
TRBV27 ASSRTGTGLYGYT
TRBV19 ASSIEAGVSDTQY
TRBV11-2 ASSLDPRSNQPQH
TRBV5-4 ASQAQTGHEQY
TRBV27 ASSPPGQGYYGYT
TRBV27 ASSLSVGLAYGYT
TRBV6-5 ATIPTGNTEAF
TRBV5-6 ASRTTGGIGRSPLH
TRBV9 ASSVDWTGLNYGYT
TRBV30 AWSVPTSGSYNEQF
TRBV27 ASSQTSGRANTGELF
TRBV2 ASLLAGVETQY
TRBV12-2 ASRLGAGCTQY
TRBV9 ASSVVTGRAVNEQF
TRBV4-3 ASSQDPDTAYEQY
TRBV14 ASSLPIGSSGKETQY
TRBV11-3 ASSLERIGGQGTYEQY
TRBV12-3/TRBV12-4 ASSLGQGHGYT
TRBV29-1 SVFVAGTYEQY
TRBV6-1 ASSEVRGSYNEQF
TRBV7-3 ASSPRGTGVSDTQY
TRBV5-1 ASSPGSGETQY
TRBV27 ASAYARDRYGYT
TRBV6-2/TRBV6-3 ASSYFVDRGAGELF
TRBV29-1 SVVTTTEAF
TRBV19 ASTSSGDNYGYT
TRBV29-1 SGEDSTDTQY
TRBV5-1 ASSLDSSLTGELF
TRBV9 ASSPVPGGSNSPLH
TRBV9 ASSVGLTGSLTTELF
TRBV6-2/TRBV6-3 ASSVSGQGTGELF
TRBV3-1/TRBV3-2 ASSQRRSGELF
TRBV18 ASSPRLVLGHNSGNTIY
TRBV11-2 ASSLGEGPTEAF
TRBV28 ASSPGIQGLVETQY